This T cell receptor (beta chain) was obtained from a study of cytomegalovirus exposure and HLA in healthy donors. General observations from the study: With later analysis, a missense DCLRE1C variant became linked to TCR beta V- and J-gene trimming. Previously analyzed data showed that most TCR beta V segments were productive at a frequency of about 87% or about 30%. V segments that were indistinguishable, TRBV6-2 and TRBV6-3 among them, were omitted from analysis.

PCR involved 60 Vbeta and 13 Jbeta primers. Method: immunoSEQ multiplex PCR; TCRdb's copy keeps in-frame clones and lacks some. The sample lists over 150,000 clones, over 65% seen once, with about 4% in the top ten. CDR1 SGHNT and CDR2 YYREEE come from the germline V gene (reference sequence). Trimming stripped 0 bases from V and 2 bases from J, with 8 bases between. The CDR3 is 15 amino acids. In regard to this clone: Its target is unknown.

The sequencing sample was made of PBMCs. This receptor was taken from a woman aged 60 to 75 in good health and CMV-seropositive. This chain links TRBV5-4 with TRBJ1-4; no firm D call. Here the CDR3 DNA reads TGTGCCAGCAGCTTGGCTCCGGGTACTAATGAAAAACTGTTTTTT. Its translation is CASSLAPGTNEKLFF.